This T cell receptor (beta chain) was retrieved from a study of cytomegalovirus exposure and HLA in healthy donors. Study-wide context: It was reported in a later analysis that the same platform had been used for the approximately 110 validation repertoires as for the approximately 700 first-cohort repertoires. General study points: In a later analysis, first-cohort TCR clusters were found to tend to co-occur in the approximately 120 validation repertoires. Cytomegalovirus association was listed for about 170 TCR beta chains.

CDR3 size: 15 residues. Looked up from germline, CDR1 is SGHTA and CDR2 is FQGNSA. V was clipped by 4 bases and J by 0 bases; unmatched bases: 2. Comments on this clone: Its specificity is unknown.

The donors were part of the roughly 130-subject validation cohort, which stood apart from the roughly 700-subject first cohort. The protocol was immunoSEQ multiplex PCR, while the TCRdb copy is restricted to in-frame clones and leaves out a portion. Among about 240,000 clones listed, approximately 90% were seen once. Source material: PBMCs. This receptor was taken from a man aged 18 to 29 in good health and CMV-seronegative. The chain recombines TRBV7-2 with TRBJ1-5; TRBD1 aligns across 8 bases. CDR3 DNA: TGTGCCAGCAGCTCCGGACAGGGTAGCAATCAGCCCCAGCATTTT. Its protein is CASSSGQGSNQPQHF.